These 30 T cell receptor beta chains came from one sample sequenced in a study of T cell responses to AZD1222 COVID-19 vaccine. TCRdb's table, derived via immunoSEQ multiplex PCR, lists solely in-frame clones and lacks some. Of roughly 93,000 clones listed, 80% to 90% are singletons. The sequencing here drew on peripheral blood, taken on day 0 of AZD1222 vaccination. These receptors all come from an adult in good health.

The chain joins TRBV6-5 to TRBJ1-5; tentatively, D is TRBD1 (5 bases). The germline V gene encodes CDR1 MNHEY and CDR2 SVGAGI. There are 14 residues in the CDR3. V was shortened by 6 bases and J by 2 bases, with 11 bases between the two germline ends. CDR3 sequence: CASSRLGGNQPQHF. As DNA, the CDR3 is TGTGCCAGCAGCCGATTGGGGGGCAATCAGCCCCAGCATTTT.

The CDR3 loop reads CASSPRQGRWPQHF. Here the CDR3 DNA reads TGTGCCAGCAGCCCAAGACAGGGGAGGTGGCCCCAGCATTTT. The chain couples TRBV5-8 to TRBJ1-5; 8 bases match TRBD1. The CDR3 totals 14 residues. Germline trimming cut 4 bases from V and 9 bases from J; bases unmatched to any gene: 9. Per germline, CDR1 SGHTS and CDR2 YDEGEE. The variable domain in full, with the rest retrieved from reference TRBV5-8 and TRBJ1-5, is EAGVTQSPTHLIKTRGQQATLRCSPISGHTSVYWYQQALGLGLQFLLWYDEGEERNRGNFPPRFSGRQFPNYSSELNVNALELEDSALYLCASSPRQGRWPQHFGDGTRLSIL.

The chain has TRBV7-9 and TRBJ2-5; 11 bases agree with TRBD1. This CDR3 comprises 15 residues. V shed 1 base, J shed 4 bases, and the junction held 2 bases outside the gene matches. In germline, CDR1 is SEHNR, CDR2 FQNEAQ (reference sequence). For the CDR3, the DNA is TGTGCCAGCAGCTTAGGGGACAGGGGGAGAGAGACCCAGTACTTC. Translated, it gives CASSLGDRGRETQYF.

The rearrangement uses TRBV28 and TRBJ1-2; D uncertain. Germline V CDR1 and CDR2: MDHEN, SYDVKM. With 6 bases removed from V and 6 bases from J, the gap between germline ends came to 8 bases. This CDR3 comprises 11 residues. CDR3 sequence: CASRGRNGYTF. The CDR3 DNA sequence: TGTGCCAGCAGGGGCAGGAATGGCTACACCTTC.

DNA of the CDR3: TGTGCCAGCAGCTTAGCTCCCGCAGGGGGGGGGCTTGCAGATACGCAGTATTTT. Translating gives CASSLAPAGGGLADTQYF. This rearrangement joins TRBV7-7 to TRBJ2-3, with D perhaps given as TRBD1 or TRBD2 (7 bases each). The CDR3 length is 18 residues. V shed 0 bases and J shed 4 bases, with 20 bases lying between them. Germline lookup yields CDR1 SSHAT and CDR2 FNYEAQ (reference sequence).

This chain connects TRBV29-1 to TRBJ2-3; D unresolved. Germline V CDR1 and CDR2: SQVTM, ANQGSEA. The germline V and J ends were trimmed by 5 bases and 0 bases, with 6 bases remaining between them. This CDR3 comprises 12 residues. The CDR3 sequence: CSVSSSTDTQYF. CDR3 sequence (DNA): TGCAGCGTTTCGAGTAGCACAGATACGCAGTATTTT.

The chain couples TRBV18 to TRBJ2-2; TRBD2 aligns across 11 bases. CDR1 and CDR2 (germline): KGHSH, LQKENI. V gave up 2 bases and J gave up 6 bases; unmatched junction bases: 8. The CDR3 sequence is 17 residues long. CDR3 sequence: CASSPRLAGPIPGELFF. DNA of the CDR3: TGTGCCAGCTCACCAAGACTAGCGGGACCTATTCCCGGGGAGCTGTTTTTT.

V gene TRBV29-1 combines with J gene TRBJ2-7, with 10 nucleotides matching TRBD1. The germline V gene encodes CDR1 SQVTM and CDR2 ANQGSEA. The ends lost 7 bases at V and 5 bases at J; junction bases unmatched: 2. This CDR3 has 11 residues. The CDR3: CSGTGGNEQYF. The DNA for the CDR3 is TGCAGCGGGACAGGGGGTAACGAGCAGTACTTC.

The chain recombines TRBV6-9 with TRBJ2-5, with TRBD2 identical over 7 bases. Germline V CDR1 and CDR2: MNHGY, SVAAGI. V was clipped by 1 base and J by 3 bases; unmatched bases: 14. This CDR3 comprises 18 residues. The CDR3, as DNA: TGTGCCAGCAGTTATTTTGTACCCCATCGTCTAGCGGAAGAGACCCAGTACTTC. Its translation: CASSYFVPHRLAEETQYF.

The V and J genes are TRBV2 and TRBJ2-5, with 8 bases that match TRBD1. Losses at the gene ends were 1 base for V and 7 bases for J; bases not matched to a gene: 5. Germline CDR1 SNHLY, CDR2 FYNNEI. This CDR3 has 14 amino acids. The DNA for the CDR3 is TGTGCCAGCAGTGAAGATCGGACAGGGCGGACCCAGTACTTC. Protein sequence: CASSEDRTGRTQYF.

This sequence joins TRBV19 and TRBJ1-4, with D tentatively TRBD1 (5 bases). This CDR3 spans 18 amino acids. V gave up 0 bases and J gave up 0 bases, with 14 bases separating them. Germline CDR1 and CDR2: LNHDA and SQIVND (reference sequence). The DNA of the CDR3 is TGTGCCAGTAGTATAGATGGGGACGCGGTTGCAACTAATGAAAAACTGTTTTTT. This translates into CASSIDGDAVATNEKLFF. Filled out from reference TRBV19 and TRBJ1-4, the complete variable domain reads DGGITQSPKYLFRKEGQNVTLSCEQNLNHDAMYWYRQDPGQGLRLIYYSQIVNDFQKGDIAEGYSVSREKKESFPLTVTSAQKNPTAFYLCASSIDGDAVATNEKLFFGSGTQLSVL.

V is TRBV6-6 and J is TRBJ2-7, with 11 bases matching TRBD2. Germline values: CDR1 MNHNY, CDR2 SVGAGI (reference sequence). The V gene end was trimmed by 5 bases and the J gene end by 3 bases; junction bases not matched to a gene: 12. This CDR3 is 17 amino acids long. This CDR3 reads CASSPSGGLGCFYEQYF. CDR3 nucleotides: TGTGCCAGCAGTCCTAGCGGGGGGCTGGGGTGTTTCTACGAGCAGTACTTC.

On this clone: Mismatch with germline at one junction end may stem from a read error. The J gene is TRBJ2-2, the V gene TRBV19; no firm D call. CDR3 length: 14 residues. CDR1 is LNHDA and CDR2 is SQIVND in the germline V gene (reference sequence). The CDR3 sequence: CASSLDQNTGELFF. The CDR3 DNA is TGTGCCAGTAGTTTAGACCAAAACACCGGGGAGCTGTTTTTT. Supplemented by reference TRBV19 and TRBJ2-2, the full variable domain reads DGGITQSPKYLFRKEGQNVTLSCEQNLNHDAMYWYRQDPGQGLRLIYYSQIVNDFQKGDIAEGYSVSREKKESFPLTVTSAQKNPTAFYLCASSLDQNTGELFFGEGSRLTVL.

The rearrangement uses TRBV28 and TRBJ1-2, with TRBD1 matching 10 bases. The germline gives CDR1 MDHEN, CDR2 SYDVKM. The junction had 13 bases not matched to a gene; V was cut back by 5 bases and J by 4 bases. The CDR3 has 17 residues. CDR3 residues: CASSTPGQGTLIYGYTF. The DNA for the CDR3 is TGTGCCAGCAGTACCCCGGGACAGGGGACCCTCATCTATGGCTACACCTTC.

A few counts support this clone. V usage is TRBV6-5 and J usage is TRBJ1-5; weak D call: TRBD1 (6 bases). The V gene's germline CDR1 is MNHEY and CDR2 SVGAGI. The germline V and J ends were trimmed by 7 bases and 6 bases, with 16 bases remaining between them. The CDR3 sequence is 14 residues long. CDR3 region: CASTSGGELQPQHF. CDR3 nucleotides: TGTGCCAGCACGTCCGGGGGCGAGCTTCAGCCCCAGCATTTT.

This chain connects TRBV18 to TRBJ2-1; the match to TRBD2 covers 13 bases. V shed 8 bases and J 0 bases; nucleotides not matched to a gene: 7. The V gene's germline CDR1 is KGHSH and CDR2 LQKENI. This CDR3 spans 17 amino acids. CDR3 sequence reads: CASIPGLAGSSYNEQFF. DNA for the CDR3: TGTGCCAGCATCCCGGGACTAGCGGGGAGCTCCTACAATGAGCAGTTCTTC. Full variable domain (outside the CDR3, taken from reference TRBV18 and TRBJ2-1): NAGVMQNPRHLVRRRGQEARLRCSPMKGHSHVYWYRQLPEEGLKFMVYLQKENIIDESGMPKERFSAEFPKEGPSILRIQQVVRGDSAAYFCASIPGLAGSSYNEQFFGPGTRLTVL.

V gene TRBV7-9 combines with J gene TRBJ2-5, with TRBD1 as a possible D gene (5 bases). Germline lookup yields CDR1 SEHNR and CDR2 FQNEAQ (reference sequence). The CDR3 has 15 residues. Trimming took 5 bases from V and 7 from J, leaving 20 bases between them. CDR3 sequence reads: CASSPTGRSIGTQYF. For the CDR3, the DNA is TGTGCCAGCAGCCCTACAGGTCGGTCCATCGGGACCCAGTACTTC.

In this sample, this clone turned up once. The chain employs TRBV19 and TRBJ2-3; 12 bases are a match to TRBD2. CDR1 and CDR2 (germline): LNHDA, SQIVND (reference sequence). The CDR3 covers 17 residues. J gave up 2 bases and V 6 bases, and 9 bases lay outside the gene matches. As DNA, the CDR3 is TGTGCCAGTAGACTAGCGGGAGGCCTCTCTCACACAGATACGCAGTATTTT. Amino acids: CASRLAGGLSHTDTQYF.

The chain links TRBV12-5 to TRBJ1-1, with D perhaps TRBD1 (5 bases). V lost 6 bases, J lost 2 bases, and 10 bases lay in between. The germline CDR1 and CDR2 sequences are LGHNT and FRNRAP. This CDR3 comprises 13 residues. The CDR3 here is CASGLQVNTEAFF. Here the CDR3 DNA reads TGTGCTAGTGGCTTACAGGTCAACACTGAAGCTTTCTTT. Full variable domain (remainder filled in from reference TRBV12-5 and TRBJ1-1): DARVTQTPRHKVTEMGQEVTMRCQPILGHNTVFWYRQTMMQGLELLAYFRNRAPLDDSGMPKDRFSAEMPDATLATLKIQPSEPRDSAVYFCASGLQVNTEAFFGQGTRLTVV.

The V call is TRBV5-1, the J call TRBJ1-2, with 12 bases aligning to TRBD1. CDR1 and CDR2 (germline): SGHRS, YFSETQ. Losses at the gene ends were 3 bases for V and 7 bases for J; bases not matched to a gene: 7. The CDR3 length is 15 residues. Here the CDR3 reads CASSSGTGGAVGYTF. CDR3 nucleotides: TGCGCCAGCAGCTCCGGGACAGGGGGCGCGGTTGGCTACACCTTC.

The V gene is TRBV30, the J gene TRBJ1-5; maybe TRBD1 (5 bases). Germline V gene lookup returns CDR1 GTSNPN and CDR2 SVGIG (reference sequence). V lost 5 bases and J lost 5, with 16 bases in between. The CDR3 is made up of 14 amino acids. The CDR3 here is CAWGPTDSYQPQHF. CDR3 bases: TGTGCCTGGGGGCCCACCGACAGCTATCAGCCCCAGCATTTT.

In this sample, this clone turned up once. The chain employs TRBV7-8 and TRBJ1-5; 7 bases align to TRBD1. CDR1 and CDR2 from the germline V gene are SGHVS and FQNEAQ. This CDR3 has 15 amino acids. J was trimmed by 9 bases and V by 8 bases; bases with no gene match: 16. The CDR3, as DNA: TGTGCCAGCGCAGGGGGAAGGGCTGCCGGTTGGCCCCAGCATTTT. Translated, it gives CASAGGRAAGWPQHF.

This clone was seen once. The V and J genes are TRBV29-1 and TRBJ2-1; D is possibly TRBD2 (5 bases). This CDR3 is 14 amino acids long. Germline values: CDR1 SQVTM, CDR2 ANQGSEA. Trimming shortened V by 0 bases and J by 4 bases, and 10 bases separated the two germline ends. DNA for the CDR3: TGCAGCGTTGAAGAGGCGGGCGGTTACAATGAGCAGTTCTTC. This codes for CSVEEAGGYNEQFF.

The chain links TRBV25-1 to TRBJ2-2; tentative D call: TRBD2 (5 bases). CDR1 and CDR2 from the germline V gene are MGHDK and SYGVNS. The V end was cut by 1 base, the J end by 5 bases, with 8 bases between. The CDR3 loop spans 14 amino acids. The CDR3 spells CASSESRGTGELFF. CDR3 DNA: TGTGCCAGCAGTGAATCCCGGGGAACCGGGGAGCTGTTTTTT.

The chain couples TRBV4-2 to TRBJ2-2; TRBD2 agrees at 13 bases. CDR1 and CDR2 from the germline V gene are LGHNA and YNFKEQ. CDR3 size: 15 residues. Germline trimming cut 1 base from V and 8 bases from J; bases unmatched to any gene: 1. DNA for the CDR3: TGTGCCAGCAGCCAAGGGACTAGCGGGAGTGGGGAGCTGTTTTTT. Amino acid sequence: CASSQGTSGSGELFF.

The DNA for the CDR3 is TGTGCTAGTGGTTTGGTACCAGCGGCAAGTCGGCGGGAGCAGTACTTC. As protein: CASGLVPAASRREQYF. V usage is TRBV12-5 and J usage is TRBJ2-7, with D possibly being TRBD2 (5 bases). This CDR3 region has 16 residues. Looked up from germline, CDR1 is LGHNT and CDR2 is FRNRAP. Trimming took 0 bases from V and 7 from J, leaving 19 bases between them. Full variable domain (rest looked up from reference TRBV12-5 and TRBJ2-7): DARVTQTPRHKVTEMGQEVTMRCQPILGHNTVFWYRQTMMQGLELLAYFRNRAPLDDSGMPKDRFSAEMPDATLATLKIQPSEPRDSAVYFCASGLVPAASRREQYFGPGTRLTVT.

The V gene is TRBV18, the J gene TRBJ1-4; 9 bases line up with TRBD1. CDR1 is KGHSH and CDR2 is LQKENI in the germline V gene. V lost 6 bases and J lost 8; bases outside the gene matches: 4. The CDR3 sequence is 13 residues long. The CDR3 spells CASSGQGVEKLFF. CDR3 bases: TGTGCCAGCTCGGGACAGGGTGTGGAAAAACTGTTTTTT.

The chain is built from TRBV3-1 (or the pseudogene TRBV3-2) and TRBJ2-5; 11 bases agree with TRBD2. The CDR3 contains 17 residues. V gave up 4 bases and J gave up 1 base; unmatched junction bases: 8. Germline V gives CDR1 LGHDT, CDR2 YNNKEL (reference sequence). The CDR3 loop reads CASSPSTSGGFQETQYF. CDR3 nucleotide sequence: TGTGCCAGCAGCCCATCAACTAGCGGGGGTTTCCAAGAGACCCAGTACTTC.

The chain is built from TRBV6-5 and TRBJ2-7, with D possibly matching TRBD2 (6 bases). The CDR3 sequence is 14 residues long. Germline-derived CDR1 and CDR2 are MNHEY and SVGAGI. V lost 6 bases and J 7 bases, leaving 19 bases between the germline ends. Written as DNA, the CDR3 is TGTGCCAGCAGCCCCCGCGGGGCCTGGAAAGAGCAGTACTTC. Translating it yields CASSPRGAWKEQYF.

The CDR3 coding sequence is TGTGCCAGCAGCTTACGGCAGGGCAATGAAAAACTGTTTTTT. It yields the protein CASSLRQGNEKLFF. The V call is TRBV7-2, the J call TRBJ1-4, with D tentatively TRBD1 (5 bases). The germline gives CDR1 SGHTA, CDR2 FQGNSA. V was trimmed by 2 bases and J by 5 bases, leaving 9 bases between them. The CDR3 has 14 amino acids.